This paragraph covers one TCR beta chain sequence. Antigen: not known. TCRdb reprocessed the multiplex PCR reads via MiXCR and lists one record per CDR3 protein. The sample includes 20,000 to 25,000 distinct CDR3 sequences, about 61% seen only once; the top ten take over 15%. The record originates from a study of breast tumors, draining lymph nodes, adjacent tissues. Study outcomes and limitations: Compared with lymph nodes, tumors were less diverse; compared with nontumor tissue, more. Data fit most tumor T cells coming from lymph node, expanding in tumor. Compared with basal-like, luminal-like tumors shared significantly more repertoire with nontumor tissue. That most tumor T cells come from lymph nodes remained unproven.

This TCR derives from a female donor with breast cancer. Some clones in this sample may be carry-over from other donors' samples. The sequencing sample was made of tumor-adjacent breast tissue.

The CDR3 is CASSFAGQGEYGYTF. The CDR3 DNA reads as TGTGCCAGCAGTTTCGCGGGACAGGGGGAGTATGGCTACACCTTC. The chain carries TRBV12-3 or TRBV12-4 and TRBJ1-2, with 11 bases that match TRBD1. The CDR3 sequence is 15 residues long. V was pared by 3 bases and J by 5 bases, with 5 bases of the junction left unmatched.